The 18 T cell receptor beta chains reported below all come from one sample, sequenced in a study of beta chain features in type 1 diabetes. TCRB transcripts that were expressed got sequenced, as all of the isolated RNA had been reverse transcribed. Sequencing used immunoSEQ multiplex PCR; TCRdb keeps in-frame clones, though not all of them. This sample has approximately 130,000 clones, with roughly 17% found just once. Their recognized antigens are unknown. Notes on the study in general: TCRB CDR3 length was moderately but significantly reduced in all four CD4+ subsets of Type 1 diabetes patients.

The sample comprised central memory CD4+ T cells from blood. The receptors come from a young man with type 1 diabetes.

The chain couples TRBV9 to TRBJ2-2; a possible D gene is TRBD2 (5 bases). There are 15 residues in the CDR3. CDR1 SGDLS and CDR2 YYNGEE come from the germline V gene. The V and J ends lost 6 bases and 4 bases respectively, with 16 bases between them. CDR3 DNA sequence: TGTGCCAGCACCGGCCTAGCCCACGGCACCGGGGAGCTGTTTTTT. Its translation: CASTGLAHGTGELFF.

The CDR3 DNA follows: TGTGCCAGCAGCTTCTCGGGCAGCTTTTCCCAAGAGACCCAGTACTTC. Translating it yields CASSFSGSFSQETQYF. The chain couples TRBV7-2 to TRBJ2-5; D unclear. The germline V gene has CDR1 SGHTA and CDR2 FQGNSA. Trimming left V 3 bases short and J 1 base short, with 15 bases between. The CDR3 is made up of 16 amino acids.

The rearrangement joins TRBV9 to TRBJ2-5, with 11 bases aligning to TRBD2. Losses at the gene ends were 3 bases for V and 2 bases for J; bases not matched to a gene: 3. The CDR3 is made up of 15 amino acids. Germline V gives CDR1 SGDLS, CDR2 YYNGEE. The CDR3 loop is CASSATSGDQETQYF. The CDR3 DNA follows: TGTGCCAGCAGCGCGACTAGCGGGGATCAAGAGACCCAGTACTTC.

This rearrangement joins TRBV15 to TRBJ2-3; 9 bases map to TRBD1. Germline CDR1 and CDR2: LNHNV and YYDKDF (reference sequence). The CDR3 length is 15 residues. Unmatched junction bases numbered 5, after V lost 0 bases and J lost 7 bases. The CDR3 loop reads CATSRDRGTGHTQYF. In DNA form, the CDR3 reads TGTGCCACCAGCAGAGATCGAGGGACAGGGCATACGCAGTATTTT.

Many counts were recorded for this clone. The chain combines TRBV27 with TRBJ2-1; D unclear. V was cut by 7 bases and J by 0 bases, with 7 bases left in between. Germline CDR1 reads MNHEY; CDR2 reads SMNVEV (reference sequence). The CDR3 is 13 amino acids. Written as DNA, the CDR3 is TGTGCCAGCATGGGTTCCTCCTACAATGAGCAGTTCTTC. Its translation is CASMGSSYNEQFF.

In its sample, this clone was seen a few times. The CDR3 DNA follows: TGTGCCAGCCCCTCAGGGGGGTTAGAGCAGTACTTC. It translates to CASPSGGLEQYF. V is TRBV7-9 and J is TRBJ2-7, with a weak D call TRBD1 (7 bases). The CDR3 is made up of 12 amino acids. CDR1 is SEHNR and CDR2 is FQNEAQ in the germline V gene (reference sequence). The V and J ends lost 8 bases and 7 bases respectively, with 15 bases between them. Based on the CDR3 plus reference TRBV7-9 and TRBJ2-7, the full variable domain is DTGVSQNPRHKITKRGQNVTFRCDPISEHNRLYWYRQTLGQGPEFLTYFQNEAQLEKSRLLSDRFSAERPKGSFSTLEIQRTEQGDSAMYLCASPSGGLEQYFGPGTRLTVT.

The rearrangement links TRBV30 to TRBJ1-2, with D possibly TRBD1 on 5 matching bases. The length of the CDR3 is 11 residues. V lost 0 bases and J lost 12, with 11 bases in between. The germline gives CDR1 GTSNPN, CDR2 SVGIG (reference sequence). The CDR3 sequence: CAWSVGPLHTF. For the CDR3, the DNA is TGTGCCTGGAGTGTGGGACCGTTGCACACCTTC.

The chain carries TRBV4-3 and TRBJ2-2; the D is unclear. The germline CDR1 and CDR2 sequences are LGHNA and YSLEER. V was clipped by 4 bases and J by 6 bases, with 18 bases between them. The CDR3 runs to 16 residues. The CDR3 nucleotides read TGCGCCAGCAGCCCTGCGACAAAGTCGGTGGCCGGGGAGCTGTTTTTT. Its translation is CASSPATKSVAGELFF.

The V call is TRBV29-1, the J call TRBJ1-2, with TRBD1 matching 9 bases. V lost 4 bases and J lost 6; bases outside the gene matches: 6. This CDR3 is 13 amino acids long. The germline V gene has CDR1 SQVTM and CDR2 ANQGSEA. In DNA form, the CDR3 reads TGCAGCGTTGTTGTAGGACAGGGGAATGGCTACACCTTC. Its protein is CSVVVGQGNGYTF.

This clone was detected a few times. The V call is TRBV30, the J call TRBJ1-2; the D gene is possibly TRBD1 (6 bases). With 3 bases removed from V and 0 bases from J, the gap between germline ends came to 11 bases. The CDR3 is 14 amino acids. In germline, CDR1 is GTSNPN, CDR2 SVGIG (reference sequence). Written as DNA, the CDR3 is TGTGCCTGGAGGACCCGACAGGCTAACTATGGCTACACCTTC. The encoded protein is CAWRTRQANYGYTF. The full variable domain, with the rest looked up from reference TRBV30 and TRBJ1-2, is SQTIHQWPATLVQPVGSPLSLECTVEGTSNPNLYWYRQAAGRGLQLLFYSVGIGQISSEVPQNLSASRPQDRQFILSSKKLLLSDSGFYLCAWRTRQANYGYTFGSGTRLTVV.

The genes are TRBV6-1 and TRBJ2-2; D unresolved. Trimming removed 6 bases from V and 5 bases from J, with 13 bases in between. This CDR3 contains 14 residues. The germline CDR1 and CDR2 sequences are MNHNS and SASEGT. The chain's CDR3 is CASSITVTTGELFF. CDR3 nucleotides: TGTGCCAGCAGCATCACGGTTACTACCGGGGAGCTGTTTTTT.

There are a few counts of this clone. The same CDR3 can be traced to other DNA sequences in this sample. The rearrangement joins TRBV29-1 to TRBJ2-5, with a tentative D call TRBD2 (6 bases). This CDR3 is 14 amino acids long. Germline V CDR1 and CDR2: SQVTM, ANQGSEA. V gave up 6 bases and J gave up 5 bases, with 19 bases separating them. The DNA for the CDR3 is TGCAGCGTCAATGAAGGAGGAGGGGTTGAGACCCAGTACTTC. Amino acid sequence: CSVNEGGGVETQYF.

This chain joins TRBV28 and TRBJ2-5, with 14 bases that match TRBD2. The germline gives CDR1 MDHEN, CDR2 SYDVKM. This CDR3 region has 17 residues. Germline trimming cut 5 bases from V and 2 bases from J; bases unmatched to any gene: 7. The CDR3 reads CASSTGLAGEGQETQYF. CDR3 nucleotide sequence: TGTGCCAGCAGTACGGGACTAGCGGGAGAGGGACAAGAGACCCAGTACTTC.

The table lists this clone with a few counts. This chain uses TRBV2 with TRBJ2-3, with 7 bases identical to TRBD2. Unmatched junction bases numbered 13, after V lost 5 bases and J lost 8 bases. CDR1 is SNHLY, CDR2 FYNNEI, per germline. The CDR3 is made up of 15 amino acids. The CDR3 loop reads CASSQTGTTVGTQYF. CDR3 in DNA: TGTGCCAGCAGTCAAACCGGGACTACGGTCGGTACGCAGTATTTT.

This rearrangement joins TRBV4-1 to TRBJ1-6; D is ambiguous. The V gene lost 0 bases and the J gene lost 8 bases, with 11 bases spanning the gap. Germline CDR1 and CDR2: MGHRA and YSYEKL. The CDR3 runs to 15 residues. The CDR3 nucleotides read TGCGCCAGCAGCCAAGAACACATCACGGATTCACCCCTCCACTTT. It is translated as CASSQEHITDSPLHF.

This clone was seen a handful of times. V usage is TRBV30 and J usage is TRBJ2-4; TRBD2 might be the D (6 bases). The ends were cut back, 7 bases at V and 9 bases at J, with 22 bases in the middle. The V gene's germline CDR1 is GTSNPN and CDR2 SVGIG (reference sequence). This CDR3 has 14 residues. DNA for the CDR3: TGTGCCTCTCCTTCCCCACTGGGGGGAGGCATTCAGTACTTC. Encoded protein: CASPSPLGGGIQYF.

This clone was detected a few times. The CDR3 region has the DNA TGCGCCAGCAGCCAAGATCGGTTTCAGCCCCAGCATTTT. This sequence encodes CASSQDRFQPQHF. The chain combines TRBV4-3 with TRBJ1-5; D is ambiguous. The ends were cut back, 0 bases at V and 6 bases at J, with 6 bases in the middle. Germline V gene lookup returns CDR1 LGHNA and CDR2 YSLEER. The CDR3 is 13 residues long.

As regards this clone: Its ends do not fully match the called genes, so a read error is possible. The chain combines TRBV2 with TRBJ2-5; no definite D call. The CDR3 is made up of 14 amino acids. Germline V gives CDR1 SNHLY, CDR2 FYNNEI. The CDR3 is CASSEVVSQVTQYF. In nucleotides, the CDR3 is TGTGCCAGCAGTGAAGTGGTCAGTCAAGTGACCCAGTACTTC.